This TCR beta chain originates from a study of blood T cell repertoires in COVID-19. The CDR3 extends over 13 amino acids. The V end was cut by 6 bases, the J end by 4 bases, with 16 bases between. The germline V gene encodes CDR1 SQVTM and CDR2 ANQGSEA. Per the authors' pipeline: Reference gene primers were amplified, and this amplification served to estimate nucleated cell counts. Clones were read by immunoSEQ multiplex PCR, and TCRdb kept only the in-frame ones, dropping some. V and J calls and clone size are copied from that table; D and trimming were computed from the DNA. The data contain about 180,000 clones, around 88% of them singletons.

Material for sequencing was peripheral blood. J is TRBJ2-7 and V is TRBV29-1; a weak D match, TRBD2 (8 bases). The receptor was derived from a woman aged 30 to 39 with acute or convalescent COVID-19. The CDR3 sequence: CSVVAGQTYEQYF. The CDR3 DNA reads as TGCAGCGTCGTAGCGGGACAGACATACGAGCAGTACTTC.